Listed here are 19 T cell receptor beta chains from one sample, sequenced in a study of T cells in Graves' hyperthyroidism and ophthalmopathy. The TCR beta CDR3 regions underwent amplification using RNA transcripts as the source. A set of HTBI primers served as the primers for a first-round RT-PCR of the TCR CDR3. MiXCR, run by TCRdb on the multiplex PCR reads, gives a single entry per CDR3 protein. The sample includes around 360,000 distinct CDR3 sequences, nearly 15% of them seen just once. The sample consisted of blood. These receptors were obtained from a woman aged 55-70 years with Graves' ophthalmopathy.

This clonotype occurred many times. The chain employs TRBV7-2 and TRBJ2-3; D not certain. This CDR3 spans 15 amino acids. Trimming cost V 4 bases and J 0 bases, with 11 bases left between them. Germline CDR1 SGHTA, CDR2 FQGNSA. CDR3: CASSSPRLSTDTQYF. CDR3 bases: TGTGCCAGCAGCTCGCCGAGACTGAGCACAGATACGCAGTATTTT.

The table lists this clonotype with many counts. The chain uses TRBV3-1 and TRBJ1-6; D is ambiguous. CDR3 length: 12 amino acids. Trimming removed 5 bases at V and 6 bases at J, with 5 bases between. From germline, CDR1 is LGHDT and CDR2 YNNKEL (reference sequence). CDR3 sequence (DNA): TGTGCCAGCAGCTACAGTAATTCACCCCTCCACTTT. Residues: CASSYSNSPLHF.

The CDR3 bases are TGTGCCAGCAGCTTAGCTATCGGGATCCAAGAGACCCAGTACTTC. It is translated as CASSLAIGIQETQYF. The genes are TRBV7-2 and TRBJ2-5; TRBD2 is a possible D gene (5 bases). The CDR3 is 15 amino acids. Germline loops: CDR1 SGHTA, CDR2 FQGNSA. V lost 0 bases and J lost 1, with 9 bases in between.

This clonotype appeared many times. V and J are TRBV5-5 and TRBJ2-1; possible D gene TRBD2, 6 bases. This CDR3 comprises 16 residues. The germline CDR1 and CDR2 sequences are SGHKS and YYEKEE (reference sequence). V lost 2 bases to trimming and J lost 3 bases, with 15 bases between them. CDR3 sequence: CASSFIADPLYNEQFF. CDR3 DNA: TGTGCCAGCAGCTTTATAGCGGACCCTCTCTACAATGAGCAGTTCTTC.

This clonotype has more than one count but fewer than ten. This rearrangement joins TRBV14 to TRBJ2-7, with a weak D call TRBD2 (6 bases). CDR3 length: 15 residues. Germline V gives CDR1 SGHDN, CDR2 FVKESK. Trimming pared 2 bases from V and 4 bases from J, leaving 15 bases between. The CDR3 spells CASSQLTGLSYEQYF. CDR3 coding DNA: TGTGCCAGCAGCCAACTGACGGGACTTTCATACGAGCAGTACTTC.

The sample holds a few counts of this clonotype. The rearrangement uses TRBV15 and TRBJ2-3; D gene uncertain. The CDR3 sequence is 17 residues long. Trimming shortened V by 5 bases and J by 6 bases, and 24 bases separated the two germline ends. Germline lookup yields CDR1 LNHNV and CDR2 YYDKDF (reference sequence). The CDR3 coding sequence is TGTGCCACCAGCCCCCGGGTCCTAAGGGATATCCCGGATACGCAGTATTTT. Translation: CATSPRVLRDIPDTQYF.

This clonotype was recorded at least ten times. The J gene is TRBJ1-1, the V gene TRBV7-8; D is unresolved. This CDR3 has 14 amino acids. Trimming removed 5 bases at V and 1 base at J, with 11 bases between. Germline lookup yields CDR1 SGHVS and CDR2 FQNEAQ. CDR3: CASSPRRENTEAFF. The CDR3 region has the DNA TGTGCCAGCAGCCCAAGACGGGAGAACACTGAAGCTTTCTTT.

This chain uses TRBV16 with TRBJ2-7; weak D call: TRBD2 (6 bases). The germline gives CDR1 KGHSY, CDR2 FQNENV. Trimming removed 2 bases at V and 3 bases at J, with 14 bases between. The CDR3 consists of 15 residues. In DNA, the CDR3 is TGTGCCAGCAGCCAACGACACCTGGGGGGCTACGAGCAGTACTTC. This sequence encodes CASSQRHLGGYEQYF.

The gene calls are TRBV30 and TRBJ1-5; D possibly corresponds to TRBD1 (5 bases). CDR3 length: 13 residues. The germline gives CDR1 GTSNPN, CDR2 SVGIG (reference sequence). V dropped 1 base and J dropped 4 bases, with 8 bases sitting between them. DNA for the CDR3: TGTGCCTGGAGTGCGGGGCAAAATCAGCCCCAGCATTTT. Amino acid sequence: CAWSAGQNQPQHF. Supplemented by reference TRBV30 and TRBJ1-5, the full variable domain reads SQTIHQWPATLVQPVGSPLSLECTVEGTSNPNLYWYRQAAGRGLQLLFYSVGIGQISSEVPQNLSASRPQDRQFILSSKKLLLSDSGFYLCAWSAGQNQPQHFGDGTRLSIL.

The table lists this clonotype with many counts. The chain uses TRBV7-9 and TRBJ2-7; D is unclear. CDR3 length: 12 residues. Trimming removed 9 bases from V and 4 bases from J, with 13 bases in between. Germline assignment: CDR1 SEHNR and CDR2 FQNEAQ (reference sequence). CDR3 bases: TGTGCCAGTACGGGCGGTGGGTACGAGCAGTACTTC. Its translation: CASTGGGYEQYF.

The table lists this clonotype with a few counts. The J gene is TRBJ1-1, the V gene TRBV29-1; 9 nucleotides agree with TRBD1. The CDR3 is 13 amino acids. Trimming took 7 bases from V and 5 from J; bases not matched to a gene: 8. Per the germline V gene, CDR1 is SQVTM and CDR2 is ANQGSEA. The DNA for the CDR3 is TGCAGCGCCGAAACAGGGGGCCGGACTGAAGCTTTCTTT. This sequence encodes CSAETGGRTEAFF.

This clonotype was counted only a few times. The V call is TRBV7-9, the J call TRBJ2-7, with 7 nucleotides matching TRBD1. This CDR3 region has 15 residues. V lost 6 bases and J lost 3; bases outside the gene matches: 11. Germline CDR1 SEHNR, CDR2 FQNEAQ (reference sequence). CDR3 loop: CASRPRDSSNYEQYF. The CDR3 DNA reads as TGTGCCAGCAGGCCCCGGGACAGTTCGAACTACGAGCAGTACTTC.

The genes are TRBV3-1 and TRBJ2-7, with a possible D match to TRBD2 (6 bases). The length of the CDR3 is 14 residues. Germline values: CDR1 LGHDT, CDR2 YNNKEL (reference sequence). V gave up 4 bases and J gave up 2 bases, with 12 bases separating them. The CDR3 loop reads CASSPRDSTYEQYF. DNA for the CDR3: TGTGCCAGCAGCCCCCGGGACTCCACCTACGAGCAGTACTTC.

There are many counts of this clonotype. This chain connects TRBV6-1 to TRBJ2-1; 10 nucleotides agree with TRBD2. Germline V gives CDR1 MNHNS, CDR2 SASEGT. This CDR3 has 16 amino acids. The J segment lost 0 bases and the V segment lost 11 bases, leaving 10 bases of the junction unmatched. CDR3 coding DNA: TGTGCCGGCCGGACTAGCGGAGCCCCCTCCTACAATGAGCAGTTCTTC. It is translated as CAGRTSGAPSYNEQFF.

Regarding this clonotype: At one of its ends the junction is not consistent with the germline gene, which may arise from a read error. This chain uses TRBV10-3 with TRBJ2-5; a weak D match, TRBD2 (5 bases). The CDR3 loop spans 13 amino acids. Per germline, CDR1 ENHRY and CDR2 SYGVKD. The CDR3 loop is CAISEAGQETQHF. The CDR3 coding sequence is TGTGCCATCAGTGAGGCGGGTCAAGAGACCCAGCACTTC.

The rearrangement uses TRBV4-2 and TRBJ1-5; TRBD1 is a possible D gene (6 bases). CDR1 and CDR2 from the germline V gene are LGHNA and YNFKEQ. The CDR3 runs 17 residues. V gave up 5 bases and J gave up 4 bases, with 21 bases separating them. The CDR3 DNA follows: TGTGCCAGCAGCAAATTGTCCCCAGGGGAGGGAAATCAGCCCCAGCATTTT. Protein product: CASSKLSPGEGNQPQHF.

This sequence joins TRBV4-2 and TRBJ2-7; 9 nucleotides line up with TRBD2. The CDR3 extends over 15 amino acids. Germline assignment: CDR1 LGHNA and CDR2 YNFKEQ. Unmatched junction bases numbered 8, after V lost 5 bases and J lost 3 bases. The CDR3 region is CASSDTAREGYEQYF. CDR3 coding DNA: TGTGCCAGCAGCGATACGGCGCGGGAGGGCTACGAGCAGTACTTC.

This clonotype came up many times. The chain links TRBV12-3 or TRBV12-4 to TRBJ2-2; D unresolved. The V end was cut by 2 bases, the J end by 2 bases, with 9 bases between. The CDR3 extends over 15 amino acids. In DNA form, the CDR3 reads TGTGCCAGCAGTTTATGGGTTATCAACACCGGGGAGCTGTTTTTT. Translated, it gives CASSLWVINTGELFF.

There are many counts of this clonotype. The chain links TRBV10-1 to TRBJ2-1; 13 positions match TRBD2. The CDR3 totals 14 residues. The V gene end was trimmed by 5 bases and the J gene end by 9 bases; junction bases not matched to a gene: 4. Looked up from germline, CDR1 is WNHNN and CDR2 is SYGVQD (reference sequence). The CDR3 nucleotides are TGCGCCAGCAGTCGGGGGACTAGCGGGATTGAGCAGTTCTTC. This codes for CASSRGTSGIEQFF.